The rows below give T cell receptor beta chains drawn from one sample of a study of blood T cell repertoires in COVID-19. Sequencing used immunoSEQ multiplex PCR; TCRdb keeps in-frame clones, though not all of them. In the table there are 200,000 to 300,000 clones, approximately 84% of which are singletons. Material: peripheral blood. The receptor source for this set is a woman aged 80 or over with acute or convalescent COVID-19. Both conserved end residues are part of each CDR3. Each record gives: V gene, D gene, J gene, clone size, CDR3 DNA, CDR3 protein. A D gene is named only where the DNA matches it firmly. Clone size is not always given. Where it is, it says once, few, many or a class for expanded clones.

V: TRBV27
D: TRBD1
J: TRBJ1-1
size: -
DNA: TGTGCCATCAAGGGAGGTGAACAGGGGGCGTGGACTGAAGCTTTCTTT
CDR3: CAIKGGEQGAWTEAFF

V: TRBV11-2
D: -
J: TRBJ1-6
size: -
DNA: TGTGCCAGCAGCTTAGGTCAGGCAAACTATAATTCACCCCTCCACTTT
CDR3: CASSLGQANYNSPLHF

V: TRBV19
D: -
J: TRBJ2-1
size: -
DNA: TGTGCCAGTAGTCGGGGCTCCTACAATGAGCAGTTCTTC
CDR3: CASSRGSYNEQFF

V: TRBV20-1
D: -
J: TRBJ2-1
size: -
DNA: TGCAGTGCGTACAACAATGAGCAGTTCTTC
CDR3: CSAYNNEQFF

V: TRBV5-4
D: TRBD2
J: TRBJ2-5
size: -
DNA: TGTGCCAGCAGCCCACAGGGCGGGGGGGCAGAGACCCAGTACTTC
CDR3: CASSPQGGGAETQYF

V: TRBV7-2
D: TRBD1
J: TRBJ1-3
size: -
DNA: TGTGCCAGCAGCTTAGTACAGGGGGCTTCTGGAAACACCATATATTTT
CDR3: CASSLVQGASGNTIYF

V: TRBV27
D: -
J: TRBJ2-1
size: -
DNA: TGTGCCAGCAGTCACGGGACTGGATCAAACAATGAGCAGTTCTTC
CDR3: CASSHGTGSNNEQFF

V: TRBV4-3
D: -
J: TRBJ1-1
size: -
DNA: TGCGCCAGCAGCCAAGATATAGGGAGGGCTGAAGCTTTCTTT
CDR3: CASSQDIGRAEAFF

V: TRBV7-7
D: -
J: TRBJ2-3
size: once
DNA: TGTGCCAGCAGCCCCTTGGGAGCTCGGGCGACTATCCAGACAGATACGCAGTATTTT
CDR3: CASSPLGARATIQTDTQYF

V: TRBV19
D: -
J: TRBJ1-1
size: -
DNA: TGTGCCAGTAGTATTGGCAGGGCCGCTTTCTTT
CDR3: CASSIGRAAFF

V: TRBV7-2
D: -
J: TRBJ1-3
size: -
DNA: TGTGCCAGCAGCTTAGTAGCGACAGGCTCTGGAAACACCATATATTTT
CDR3: CASSLVATGSGNTIYF

V: TRBV7-2
D: TRBD1
J: TRBJ1-2
size: -
DNA: TGTGCCAGCAGCTCAGCGGGACAGAGCTATGGCTACACCTTC
CDR3: CASSSAGQSYGYTF

V: TRBV21-1
D: -
J: TRBJ1-2
size: -
DNA: TGTGCCAGCAGCAAGAATATAGCTAACTATGGCTACACCTTC
CDR3: CASSKNIANYGYTF

V: TRBV30
D: -
J: TRBJ1-5
size: -
DNA: TGTGCCTGGAGTCGACAGGACAATCAGCCCCAGCATTTT
CDR3: CAWSRQDNQPQHF

V: TRBV5-1
D: -
J: TRBJ2-5
size: few
DNA: TGCGCCAGCAGCTTGGTGCCAGGGCCATGGGAGACCCAGTACTTC
CDR3: CASSLVPGPWETQYF

V: TRBV7-3
D: TRBD2
J: TRBJ2-1
size: -
DNA: TGTGCCAGCAGCAATCCCACTAGCGGGGAGCAGTTCTTC
CDR3: CASSNPTSGEQFF

V: TRBV9
D: -
J: TRBJ1-1
size: -
DNA: TGTGCCAGCAGCAACCCAGGGAACACTGAAGCTTTCTTT
CDR3: CASSNPGNTEAFF

V: TRBV15
D: TRBD1
J: TRBJ2-7
size: -
DNA: TGTGCCACCAGCAGGGGACAGGGGCGATCAACTAGCTACGAGCAGTACTTC
CDR3: CATSRGQGRSTSYEQYF

V: TRBV6-6
D: -
J: TRBJ1-1
size: few
DNA: TGTGCCAGCAAAGGAGAATACACTGAAGCTTTCTTT
CDR3: CASKGEYTEAFF

V: TRBV5-4
D: -
J: TRBJ2-1
size: -
DNA: TGTGCCAGCAGCTTGGTTTACCGCTCGGATGAGCAGTTCTTC
CDR3: CASSLVYRSDEQFF

V: TRBV19
D: TRBD1
J: TRBJ1-5
size: -
DNA: TGTGCCAGTAGCCGGGACAGCCATAGCAATCAGCCCCAGCATTTT
CDR3: CASSRDSHSNQPQHF

V: TRBV6-5
D: -
J: TRBJ2-7
size: -
DNA: TGTGCCAGCAGTCCGACACTGAACTACGAGCAGTACTTC
CDR3: CASSPTLNYEQYF

V: TRBV2
D: TRBD2
J: TRBJ2-7
size: -
DNA: TGTGCCAGCAGTGGGCCTAGCGGGAACCCCTACGAGCAGTACTTC
CDR3: CASSGPSGNPYEQYF

V: TRBV5-4
D: -
J: TRBJ2-1
size: -
DNA: TGTGCCAGCAGCTTGAGGGGTGCCTTCTTATCCTACAATGAGCAGTTCTTC
CDR3: CASSLRGAFLSYNEQFF

V: TRBV6-2/TRBV6-3
D: -
J: TRBJ1-1
size: -
DNA: TGTGCCAGCAGTTACACCCCAGGTGAGACAGTTACGAACACTGAAGCTTTCTTT
CDR3: CASSYTPGETVTNTEAFF

V: TRBV7-2
D: TRBD1
J: TRBJ1-5
size: -
DNA: TGTGCCAGCAGCTACAGGACAGGGAAACAGCCCCAGCATTTT
CDR3: CASSYRTGKQPQHF

V: TRBV7-2
D: -
J: TRBJ1-3
size: -
DNA: TGTGCCAGCAGCCCCCGCCCCGGCGGGTCGGGAAACACCATATATTTT
CDR3: CASSPRPGGSGNTIYF

V: TRBV28
D: -
J: TRBJ1-4
size: -
DNA: TGTGCCAGCAGTTTCGACCAGGGCTCTCCAGAAAAACTGTTTTTT
CDR3: CASSFDQGSPEKLFF

V: TRBV18
D: -
J: TRBJ1-5
size: -
DNA: TGTGCCAGCTCACCCGCGGACAACAATCAGCCCCAGCATTTT
CDR3: CASSPADNNQPQHF

V: TRBV29-1
D: TRBD2
J: TRBJ2-1
size: -
DNA: TGCAGCGCCGGGGGGCGGACTAGCGGGAGAAATGAGCAGTTCTTC
CDR3: CSAGGRTSGRNEQFF

V: TRBV14
D: TRBD1
J: TRBJ1-1
size: -
DNA: TGTGCCAGCAGCCTATACATACCAGGGGGGAACACTGAAGCTTTCTTT
CDR3: CASSLYIPGGNTEAFF

V: TRBV9
D: -
J: TRBJ1-1
size: once
DNA: TGTGCCAGCAGTACGGGGTTGAAGAACACTGAAGCTTTCTTT
CDR3: CASSTGLKNTEAFF